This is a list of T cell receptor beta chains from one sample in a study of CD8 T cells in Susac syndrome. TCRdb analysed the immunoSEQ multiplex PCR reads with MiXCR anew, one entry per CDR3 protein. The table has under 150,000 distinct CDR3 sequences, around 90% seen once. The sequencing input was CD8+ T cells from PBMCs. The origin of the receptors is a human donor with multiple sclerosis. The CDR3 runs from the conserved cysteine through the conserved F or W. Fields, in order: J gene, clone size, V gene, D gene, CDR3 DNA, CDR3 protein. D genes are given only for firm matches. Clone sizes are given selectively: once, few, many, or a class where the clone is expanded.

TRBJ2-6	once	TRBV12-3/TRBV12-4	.	TGTGCTAGCATCGGGCTAGCGCCCTCCTCGAGCGCCAACGTCCTGACTTTC	CASIGLAPSSSANVLTF
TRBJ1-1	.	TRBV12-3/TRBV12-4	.	TGTGCCAGCAGTTTTTCGTGGCCGGGCACTGAAGCTTTCTTT	CASSFSWPGTEAFF
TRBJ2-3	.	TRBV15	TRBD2	TGTGCCACCAGCAGAGGAGGGACTAGCGGGACGGGTTGGGCAGATACGCAGTATTTT	CATSRGGTSGTGWADTQYF
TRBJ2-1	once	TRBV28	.	TGTGCCAGCATCAAGGACTTGAATTCCAATGAGCAGTTCTTC	CASIKDLNSNEQFF
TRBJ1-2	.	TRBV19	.	TGTGCTACAGATGGCTACACCTTC	CATDGYTF
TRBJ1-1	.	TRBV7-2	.	TGTGCCAGCAGCCCCCCTTCGCGTAACGAAGCTTTCTTT	CASSPPSRNEAFF
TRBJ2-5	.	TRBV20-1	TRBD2	TGCAGTCTGCTAAACCTCCCTAGCGGAGAAGAGACCCAGTACTTC	CSLLNLPSGEETQYF
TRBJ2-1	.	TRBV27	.	TGTGCCAGCAGTCCTTCTGGGGCCCTCAATGAGCAGTTCTTC	CASSPSGALNEQFF
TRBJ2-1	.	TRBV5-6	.	TGTGCCAGCAGCTTGGCCGGGCAGCTACCTGGGGATGAGCAGTTCTTC	CASSLAGQLPGDEQFF
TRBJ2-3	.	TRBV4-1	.	TGCGCCAGCAGCCAAGAAAGGGGCAGCACAGATACGCAGTATTTT	CASSQERGSTDTQYF
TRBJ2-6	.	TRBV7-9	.	TGTGCCAGCAGCTTGGGAGAGGACCCCGAGGCCGGGGCCAACGTCCTGACTTTC	CASSLGEDPEAGANVLTF
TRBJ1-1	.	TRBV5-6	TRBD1	TGTGCCAGCAGCGTGCACCGAGGGACAGGGGGTTTCACTGAAGCTTTCTTT	CASSVHRGTGGFTEAFF
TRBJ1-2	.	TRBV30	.	TGTGCCTGGAGTGTACCCAGGGCTAACTATGGCTACACCTTC	CAWSVPRANYGYTF
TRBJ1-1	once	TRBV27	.	TGTGCCAGCAGTTTAACGCCCCGTGGCTGGGAGGGGACTGAAGCTTTCTTT	CASSLTPRGWEGTEAFF
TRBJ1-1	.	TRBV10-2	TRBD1	TGCGCCAGCAGTGGACAGCCAGGGGGCGAGGCTTTCTTT	CASSGQPGGEAFF
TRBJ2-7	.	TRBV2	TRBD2	TGTGCCAGCAGCTTGACTAGCTCCCAGTTGGAGCAGTACTTC	CASSLTSSQLEQYF
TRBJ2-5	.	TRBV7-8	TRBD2	TGTGCCAGCAGCCAAGCGGGGGCGGCGGAGACCCAGTACTTC	CASSQAGAAETQYF
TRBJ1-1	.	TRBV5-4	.	TGTGCCAGCAGCTTTACTCAAGTGAACACTGAAGCTTTCTTT	CASSFTQVNTEAFF
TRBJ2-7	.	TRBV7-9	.	TGTGCCAGCAGCTCGGGACTCTACTACGAGCAGTACTTC	CASSSGLYYEQYF
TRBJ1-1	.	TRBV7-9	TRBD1	TGTGCCAGCAGCCTCGGGGACAGGGTGGGGAACACTGAAGCTTTCTTT	CASSLGDRVGNTEAFF